This T cell receptor beta chain emerged from a study of OX40 agonist ivuxolimab in advanced cancers. The assay was immunoSEQ multiplex PCR, and TCRdb's table has in-frame clones only and misses some. The repertoire holds about 67,000 clones, with more than 75% as singletons. The sample was CD4+ or CD8+ T cells sorted from blood, taken in a trial of the OX40 agonist ivuxolimab. The sequence came from an adult with an advanced solid tumor such as melanoma, head and neck, liver or kidney cancer.

The DNA of the CDR3 is TGCAGTGCCCTAAACAGGGGTGAAGCTTTCTTT. Translation gives CSALNRGEAFF. The rearrangement uses TRBV20-1 and TRBJ1-1; 7 nucleotides align to TRBD1. The CDR3 is 11 residues long. V was pared by 6 bases and J by 7 bases, with 5 bases of the junction left unmatched. Germline lookup yields CDR1 DFQATT and CDR2 SNEGSKA (reference sequence).